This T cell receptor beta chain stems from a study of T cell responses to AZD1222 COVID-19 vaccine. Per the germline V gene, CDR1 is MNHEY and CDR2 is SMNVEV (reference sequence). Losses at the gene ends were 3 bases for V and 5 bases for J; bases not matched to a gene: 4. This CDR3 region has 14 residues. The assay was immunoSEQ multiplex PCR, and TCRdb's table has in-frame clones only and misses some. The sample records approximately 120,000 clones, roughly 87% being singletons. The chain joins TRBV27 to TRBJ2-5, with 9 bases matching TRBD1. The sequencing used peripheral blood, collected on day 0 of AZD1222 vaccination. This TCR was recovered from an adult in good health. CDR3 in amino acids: CASSLDRGVETQYF. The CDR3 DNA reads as TGTGCCAGCAGTTTGGACAGGGGCGTTGAGACCCAGTACTTC.